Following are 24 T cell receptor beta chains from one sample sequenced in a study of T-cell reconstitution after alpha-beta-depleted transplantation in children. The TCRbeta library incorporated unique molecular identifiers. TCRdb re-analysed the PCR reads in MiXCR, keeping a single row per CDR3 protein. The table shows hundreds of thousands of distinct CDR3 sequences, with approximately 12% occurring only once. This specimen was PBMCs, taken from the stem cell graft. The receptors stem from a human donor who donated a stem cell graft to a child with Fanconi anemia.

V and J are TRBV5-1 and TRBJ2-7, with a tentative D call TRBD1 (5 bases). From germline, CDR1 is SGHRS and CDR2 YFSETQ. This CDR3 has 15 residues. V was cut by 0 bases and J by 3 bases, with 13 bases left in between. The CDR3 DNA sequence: TGCGCCAGCAGCTTGGAGGCAGGGAATCGCTACGAGCAGTACTTC. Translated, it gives CASSLEAGNRYEQYF.

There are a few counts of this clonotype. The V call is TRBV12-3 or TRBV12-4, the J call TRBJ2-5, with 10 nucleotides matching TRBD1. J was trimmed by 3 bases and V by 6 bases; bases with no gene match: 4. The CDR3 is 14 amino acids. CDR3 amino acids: CASRTGTGEETQYF. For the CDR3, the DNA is TGTGCCAGCAGGACTGGGACAGGGGAAGAGACCCAGTACTTC.

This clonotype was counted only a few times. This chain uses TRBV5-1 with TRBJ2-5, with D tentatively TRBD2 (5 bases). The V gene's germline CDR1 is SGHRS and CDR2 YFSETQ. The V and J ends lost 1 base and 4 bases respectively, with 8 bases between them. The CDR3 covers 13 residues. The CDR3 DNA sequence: TGCGCCAGCAGCTTGATTGGAGGAGAGACCCAGTACTTC. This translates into CASSLIGGETQYF. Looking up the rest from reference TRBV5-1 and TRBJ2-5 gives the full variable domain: KAGVTQTPRYLIKTRGQQVTLSCSPISGHRSVSWYQQTPGQGLQFLFEYFSETQRNKGNFPGRFSGRQFSNSRSEMNVSTLELGDSALYLCASSLIGGETQYFGPGTRLLVL.

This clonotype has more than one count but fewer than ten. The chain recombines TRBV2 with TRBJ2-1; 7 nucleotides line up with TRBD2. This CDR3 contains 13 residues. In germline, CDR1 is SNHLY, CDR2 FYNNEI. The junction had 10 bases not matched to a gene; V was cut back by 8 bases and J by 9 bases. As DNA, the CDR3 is TGTGCCAGCGGCACTAGCGAGTACGGTGAGCAGTTCTTC. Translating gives CASGTSEYGEQFF. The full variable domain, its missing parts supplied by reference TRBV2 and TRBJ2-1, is EPEVTQTPSHQVTQMGQEVILRCVPISNHLYFYWYRQILGQKVEFLVSFYNNEISEKSEIFDDQFSVERPDGSNFTLKIRSTKLEDSAMYFCASGTSEYGEQFFGPGTRLTVL.

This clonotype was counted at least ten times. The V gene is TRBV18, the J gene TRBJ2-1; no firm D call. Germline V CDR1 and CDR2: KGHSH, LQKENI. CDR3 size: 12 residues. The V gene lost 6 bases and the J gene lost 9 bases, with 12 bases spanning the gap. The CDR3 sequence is CASSVKGPEQFF. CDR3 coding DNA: TGTGCCAGCTCCGTCAAAGGTCCTGAGCAGTTCTTC. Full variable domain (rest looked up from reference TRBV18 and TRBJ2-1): NAGVMQNPRHLVRRRGQEARLRCSPMKGHSHVYWYRQLPEEGLKFMVYLQKENIIDESGMPKERFSAEFPKEGPSILRIQQVVRGDSAAYFCASSVKGPEQFFGPGTRLTVL.

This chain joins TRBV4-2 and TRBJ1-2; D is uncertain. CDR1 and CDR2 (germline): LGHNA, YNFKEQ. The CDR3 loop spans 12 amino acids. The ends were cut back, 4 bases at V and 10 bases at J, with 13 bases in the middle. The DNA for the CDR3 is TGTGCCAGCAGCCCGGGTCTTCCCAACTACACCTTC. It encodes CASSPGLPNYTF.

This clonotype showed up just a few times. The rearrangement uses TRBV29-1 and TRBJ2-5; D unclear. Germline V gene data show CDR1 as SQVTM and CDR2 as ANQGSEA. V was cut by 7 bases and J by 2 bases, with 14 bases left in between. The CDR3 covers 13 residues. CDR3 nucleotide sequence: TGCAGCGGTCGAAGGGCAGAACAAGAGACCCAGTACTTC. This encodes CSGRRAEQETQYF.

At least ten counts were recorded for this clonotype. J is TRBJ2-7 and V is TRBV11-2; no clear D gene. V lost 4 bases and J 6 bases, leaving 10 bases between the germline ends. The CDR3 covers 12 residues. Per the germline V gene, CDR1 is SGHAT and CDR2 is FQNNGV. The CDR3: CASSSELSEQYF. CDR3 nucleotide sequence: TGTGCCAGCAGCTCCGAGCTCAGCGAGCAGTACTTC.

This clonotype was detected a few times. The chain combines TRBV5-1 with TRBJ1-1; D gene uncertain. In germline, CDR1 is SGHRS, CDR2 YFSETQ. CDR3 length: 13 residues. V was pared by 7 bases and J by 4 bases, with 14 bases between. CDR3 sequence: CASSPSESTEAFF. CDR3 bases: TGCGCCAGCTCCCCCTCGGAGAGCACTGAAGCTTTCTTT.

The DNA of the CDR3 is TGCAGCGTTGAAAGACCTTTGAACACTGAAGCTTTCTTT. It is translated as CSVERPLNTEAFF. The chain carries TRBV29-1 and TRBJ1-1; no definite D call. The germline V gene has CDR1 SQVTM and CDR2 ANQGSEA. CDR3 length: 13 residues. Trimming removed 2 bases at V and 0 bases at J, with 7 bases between. Based on the CDR3 plus reference TRBV29-1 and TRBJ1-1, the full variable domain is SAVISQKPSRDICQRGTSLTIQCQVDSQVTMMFWYRQQPGQSLTLIATANQGSEATYESGFVIDKFPISRPNLTFSTLTVSNMSPEDSSIYLCSVERPLNTEAFFGQGTRLTVV.

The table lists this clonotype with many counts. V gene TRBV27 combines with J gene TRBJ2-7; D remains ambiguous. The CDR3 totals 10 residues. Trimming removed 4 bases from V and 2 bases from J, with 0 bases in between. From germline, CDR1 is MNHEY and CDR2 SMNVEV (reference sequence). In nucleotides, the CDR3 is TGTGCCAGCAGTTCCTACGAGCAGTACGTC. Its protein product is CASSSYEQYV.

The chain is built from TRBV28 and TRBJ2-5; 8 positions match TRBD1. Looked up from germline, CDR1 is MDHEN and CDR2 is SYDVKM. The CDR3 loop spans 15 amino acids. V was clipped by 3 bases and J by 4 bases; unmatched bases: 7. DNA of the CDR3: TGTGCCAGCAGTTTGCCGACAGGGGTGGTAGAGACCCAGTACTTC. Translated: CASSLPTGVVETQYF.

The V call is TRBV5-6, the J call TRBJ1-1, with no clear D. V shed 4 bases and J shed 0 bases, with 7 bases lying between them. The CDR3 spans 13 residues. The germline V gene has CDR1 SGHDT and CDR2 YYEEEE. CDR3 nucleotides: TGTGCCAGCAGCAAAGTGGTGAACACTGAAGCTTTCTTT. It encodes CASSKVVNTEAFF.

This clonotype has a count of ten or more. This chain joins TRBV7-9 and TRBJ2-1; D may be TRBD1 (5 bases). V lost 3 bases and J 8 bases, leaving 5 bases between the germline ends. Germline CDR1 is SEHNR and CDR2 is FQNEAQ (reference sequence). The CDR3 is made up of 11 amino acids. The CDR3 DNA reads TGTGCCAGCAGCTTCAGGGATGAGCAGTTCTTC. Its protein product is CASSFRDEQFF.

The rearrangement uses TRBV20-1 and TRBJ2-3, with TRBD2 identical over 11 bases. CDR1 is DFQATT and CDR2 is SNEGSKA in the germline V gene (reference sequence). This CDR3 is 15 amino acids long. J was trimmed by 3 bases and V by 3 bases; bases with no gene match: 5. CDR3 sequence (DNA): TGCAGTGCTAGTTTACTAGCGGGGGATACAGATACGCAGTATTTT. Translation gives CSASLLAGDTDTQYF.

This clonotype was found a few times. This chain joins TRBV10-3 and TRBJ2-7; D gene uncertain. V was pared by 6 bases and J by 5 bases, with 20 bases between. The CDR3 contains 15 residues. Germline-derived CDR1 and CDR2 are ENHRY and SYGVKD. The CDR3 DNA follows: TGTGCCATCAGCCAGTATGGGGAAAGGAAAGACGAGCAGTACTTC. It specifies CAISQYGERKDEQYF.

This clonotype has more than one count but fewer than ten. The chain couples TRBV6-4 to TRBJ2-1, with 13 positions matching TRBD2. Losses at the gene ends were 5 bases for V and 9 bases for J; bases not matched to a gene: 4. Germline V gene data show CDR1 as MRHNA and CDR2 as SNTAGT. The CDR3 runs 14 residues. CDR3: CASSTSGGAGEQFF. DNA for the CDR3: TGTGCCAGCAGTACTAGCGGGGGGGCAGGTGAGCAGTTCTTC.

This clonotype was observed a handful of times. DNA of the CDR3: TGTGCCAGCAGTTACGCCGTCGTTGGCACTGAAGCTTTCTTT. Translated: CASSYAVVGTEAFF. The rearrangement uses TRBV6-5 and TRBJ1-1, with D unclear. From germline, CDR1 is MNHEY and CDR2 SVGAGI. The length of the CDR3 is 14 residues. Trimming took off 2 bases at V and 4 bases at J, with 11 bases between the two ends.

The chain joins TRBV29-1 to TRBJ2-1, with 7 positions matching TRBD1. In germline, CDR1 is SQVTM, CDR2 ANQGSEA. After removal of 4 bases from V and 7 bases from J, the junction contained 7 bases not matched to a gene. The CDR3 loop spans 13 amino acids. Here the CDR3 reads CSVVVGRGNEQFF. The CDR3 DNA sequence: TGCAGCGTTGTCGTAGGCAGGGGGAATGAGCAGTTCTTC.

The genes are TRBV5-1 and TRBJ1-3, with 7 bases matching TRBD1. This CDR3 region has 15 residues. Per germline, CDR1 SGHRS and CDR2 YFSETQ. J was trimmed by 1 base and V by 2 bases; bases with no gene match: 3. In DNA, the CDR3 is TGCGCCAGCAGCTTTGAGGGGGCTTCTGGAAACACCATATATTTT. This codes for CASSFEGASGNTIYF.

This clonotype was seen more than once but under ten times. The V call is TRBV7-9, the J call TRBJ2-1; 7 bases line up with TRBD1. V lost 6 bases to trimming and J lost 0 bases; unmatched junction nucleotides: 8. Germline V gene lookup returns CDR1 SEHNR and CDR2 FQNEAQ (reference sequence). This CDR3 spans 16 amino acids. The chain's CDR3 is CASRAGQASSYNEQFF. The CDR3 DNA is TGTGCCAGCAGAGCTGGACAGGCGAGCTCCTACAATGAGCAGTTCTTC.

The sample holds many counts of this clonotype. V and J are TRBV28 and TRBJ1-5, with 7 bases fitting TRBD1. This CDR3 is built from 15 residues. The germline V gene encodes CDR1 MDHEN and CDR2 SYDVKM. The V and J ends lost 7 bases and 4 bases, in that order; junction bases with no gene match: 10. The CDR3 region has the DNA TGTGCCAGCAAAAAAGGGACAGTCTGGAATCAGCCCCAGCATTTT. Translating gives CASKKGTVWNQPQHF.

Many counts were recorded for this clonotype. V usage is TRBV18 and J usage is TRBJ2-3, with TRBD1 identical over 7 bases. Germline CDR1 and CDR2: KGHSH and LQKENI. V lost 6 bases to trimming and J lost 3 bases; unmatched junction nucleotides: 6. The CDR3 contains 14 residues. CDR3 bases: TGTGCCAGCTCTCAAGGGGGCTGGACAGATACGCAGTATTTT. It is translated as CASSQGGWTDTQYF.

CDR3: CASSTVSGGAETQYF. Here the CDR3 DNA reads TGTGCCAGCAGCACCGTGAGCGGGGGGGCGGAGACCCAGTACTTC. This chain joins TRBV28 and TRBJ2-5; 10 nucleotides line up with TRBD2. Germline V gene sequence: CDR1 MDHEN, CDR2 SYDVKM. J lost 5 bases, V lost 6 bases, and 9 bases had no gene match. The CDR3 is made up of 15 amino acids. Full variable domain (outside the CDR3, taken from reference TRBV28 and TRBJ2-5): DVKVTQSSRYLVKRTGEKVFLECVQDMDHENMFWYRQDPGLGLRLIYFSYDVKMKEKGDIPEGYSVSREKKERFSLILESASTNQTSMYLCASSTVSGGAETQYFGPGTRLLVL.